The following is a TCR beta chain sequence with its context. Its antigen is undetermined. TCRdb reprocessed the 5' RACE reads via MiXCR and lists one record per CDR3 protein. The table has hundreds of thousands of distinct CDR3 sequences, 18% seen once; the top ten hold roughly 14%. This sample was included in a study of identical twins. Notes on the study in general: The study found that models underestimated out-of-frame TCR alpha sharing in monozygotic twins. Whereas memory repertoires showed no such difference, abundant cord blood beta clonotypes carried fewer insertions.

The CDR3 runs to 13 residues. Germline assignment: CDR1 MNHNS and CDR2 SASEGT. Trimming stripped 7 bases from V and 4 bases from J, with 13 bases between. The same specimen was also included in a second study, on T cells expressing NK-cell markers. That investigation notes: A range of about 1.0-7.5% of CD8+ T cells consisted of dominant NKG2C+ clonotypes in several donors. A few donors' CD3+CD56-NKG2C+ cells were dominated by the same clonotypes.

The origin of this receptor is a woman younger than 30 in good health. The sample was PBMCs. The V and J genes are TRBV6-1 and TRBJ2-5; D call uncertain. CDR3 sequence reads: CASTVPWGETQYF. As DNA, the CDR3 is TGTGCCAGCACCGTCCCTTGGGGAGAGACCCAGTACTTC.